The next 32 T cell receptor beta chains were all read from a single sample in a study of T cell repertoires in cytomegalovirus infection. Via MiXCR, TCRdb re-called the reads, giving one row per CDR3 protein. The sample comprises about 260,000 distinct CDR3 sequences, roughly 13% of which are singletons, and about 10% rests with the top ten. Sequencing was done on a sample of PBMCs. These receptors all come from a human donor in good health (CMV status not recorded). Some clones in this sample may be carry-over from other donors' samples.

This clonotype was recorded a few times. The chain recombines TRBV12-5 with TRBJ2-1; 8 bases agree with TRBD2. The CDR3 consists of 16 residues. Germline assignment: CDR1 LGHNT and CDR2 FRNRAP. With V trimmed by 4 bases and J by 2 bases, 7 bases remained unmatched. The CDR3 sequence: CASGSTQRGPYNEQFF. The CDR3 nucleotides read TGTGCTAGTGGTTCAACCCAGCGGGGGCCCTACAATGAGCAGTTCTTC.

This clonotype has only a few counts. The chain has TRBV28 and TRBJ2-3; 8 bases fit TRBD2. The CDR3 totals 18 residues. Germline lookup yields CDR1 MDHEN and CDR2 SYDVKM. The V segment lost 6 bases and the J segment 1 base; nucleotides outside the gene matches: 15. This CDR3 is CASSSPASGLGGTDTQYF. For the CDR3, the DNA is TGTGCCAGCAGCTCACCCGCTAGCGGGCTCGGGGGCACAGATACGCAGTATTTT.

This clonotype was observed a few times. The chain has TRBV28 and TRBJ2-2; D unresolved. The CDR3 loop spans 16 amino acids. CDR1 and CDR2 (germline): MDHEN, SYDVKM. Deletions cut 4 bases from V and 3 bases from J, with 15 bases between. The CDR3 sequence is CASSSPVSSYTGELFF. CDR3 nucleotides: TGTGCCAGCAGTTCCCCGGTTAGCTCTTACACCGGGGAGCTGTTTTTT.

This clonotype appeared many times. The rearrangement uses TRBV19 and TRBJ2-1; 10 nucleotides line up with TRBD2. Unmatched junction bases numbered 4, after V lost 3 bases and J lost 5 bases. CDR1 is LNHDA, CDR2 SQIVND, per germline (reference sequence). The CDR3 consists of 15 residues. For the CDR3, the DNA is TGTGCCAGTAGTATGTGGAGCGGGGGGGACAATGAGCAGTTCTTC. Amino acids: CASSMWSGGDNEQFF.

Note on this clonotype: Just one base apart from a much larger clone, this may be a read error. This chain uses TRBV7-2 with TRBJ2-5, with 14 bases lining up with TRBD2. The trim removed 5 bases at V and 6 bases at J, leaving 5 bases unmatched. The CDR3 totals 15 residues. Germline V lookup: CDR1 SGHTA, CDR2 FQGNSA. This chain's CDR3 is CASSPGLAGGQTQYF. The CDR3 nucleotides read TGTGCCAGCAGCCCCGGACTAGCGGGAGGCCAGACCCAGTACTTC.

This clonotype was recorded many times. In nucleotides, the CDR3 is TGTGCCAGCAGCACCCGGGACCAGGGCACTGAAGCTTTCTTT. It yields the protein CASSTRDQGTEAFF. The rearrangement joins TRBV7-2 to TRBJ1-1; D may be TRBD1 (5 bases). Trimming removed 5 bases from V and 4 bases from J, with 14 bases in between. Germline CDR1 SGHTA, CDR2 FQGNSA. The CDR3 loop spans 14 amino acids.

This clonotype was seen many times. The chain links TRBV7-2 to TRBJ1-2; D uncertain. This CDR3 is 14 amino acids long. Trimming removed 3 bases from V and 5 bases from J, with 13 bases in between. CDR1 is SGHTA and CDR2 is FQGNSA in the germline V gene. CDR3 amino acids: CASSLERVGYGYTF. The CDR3 region has the DNA TGTGCCAGCAGCTTGGAAAGGGTGGGATATGGCTACACCTTC. Supplemented by reference TRBV7-2 and TRBJ1-2, the full variable domain reads GAGVSQSPSNKVTEKGKDVELRCDPISGHTALYWYRQSLGQGLEFLIYFQGNSAPDKSGLPSDRFSAERTGGSVSTLTIQRTQQEDSAVYLCASSLERVGYGYTFGSGTRLTVV.

This clonotype was picked up many times. CDR3 in amino acids: CASSQDLTGVEQYF. CDR3 sequence (DNA): TGTGCCAGCAGCCAAGATTTAACAGGGGTCGAGCAGTACTTC. The V and J genes are TRBV14 and TRBJ2-7; 7 nucleotides agree with TRBD1. V shed 0 bases and J 6 bases; nucleotides not matched to a gene: 5. The length of the CDR3 is 14 residues. Germline assignment: CDR1 SGHDN and CDR2 FVKESK.

This clonotype was counted many times. The chain has TRBV6-6 and TRBJ1-1; D uncertain. The CDR3 is 14 residues long. With 0 bases removed from V and 1 base from J, the gap between germline ends came to 6 bases. CDR1 MNHNY and CDR2 SVGAGI come from the germline V gene (reference sequence). The DNA of the CDR3 is TGTGCCAGCAGTTACTCGCGGGGGAACACTGAAGCTTTCTTT. This codes for CASSYSRGNTEAFF.

The chain links TRBV20-1 to TRBJ2-3; D gene uncertain. The CDR3 runs to 13 residues. V gave up 1 base and J gave up 3 bases, with 8 bases separating them. Germline values: CDR1 DFQATT, CDR2 SNEGSKA (reference sequence). The CDR3 protein is CSARGGETDTQYF. The CDR3 DNA is TGCAGTGCTAGAGGAGGAGAAACAGATACGCAGTATTTT.

This clonotype was detected many times. The gene calls are TRBV7-2 and TRBJ1-5; a possible D gene is TRBD1 (6 bases). This CDR3 is built from 16 residues. The germline V gene encodes CDR1 SGHTA and CDR2 FQGNSA. The germline V and J ends were trimmed by 0 bases and 7 bases, with 16 bases remaining between them. CDR3 protein: CASSLALGGGRQPQHF. Here the CDR3 DNA reads TGTGCCAGCAGCTTAGCCCTAGGCGGGGGGCGACAGCCCCAGCATTTT. Supplemented by reference TRBV7-2 and TRBJ1-5, the full variable domain reads GAGVSQSPSNKVTEKGKDVELRCDPISGHTALYWYRQSLGQGLEFLIYFQGNSAPDKSGLPSDRFSAERTGGSVSTLTIQRTQQEDSAVYLCASSLALGGGRQPQHFGDGTRLSIL.

V usage is TRBV7-9 and J usage is TRBJ1-1; D gene ambiguous. CDR1 and CDR2 (germline): SEHNR, FQNEAQ (reference sequence). Trimming stripped 1 base from V and 3 bases from J, with 12 bases between. The CDR3 loop spans 15 amino acids. The CDR3 DNA sequence: TGTGCCAGCAGCTTAGTAGCCGGTTGGGACACTGAAGCTTTCTTT. Translated: CASSLVAGWDTEAFF.

This clonotype was seen a handful of times. V gene TRBV29-1 combines with J gene TRBJ2-2, with TRBD1 matching over 10 bases. After removal of 7 bases from V and 7 bases from J, the junction contained 6 bases not matched to a gene. The CDR3 has 13 amino acids. Looked up from germline, CDR1 is SQVTM and CDR2 is ANQGSEA. The CDR3 spells CSAGDRGGGELFF. For the CDR3, the DNA is TGCAGCGCTGGGGACAGGGGAGGCGGGGAGCTGTTTTTT.

This clonotype was recorded many times. The V call is TRBV14, the J call TRBJ2-3, with D hard to call. Germline CDR1 reads SGHDN; CDR2 reads FVKESK. The germline V and J ends were trimmed by 0 bases and 8 bases, with 9 bases remaining between them. There are 13 residues in the CDR3. The CDR3 nucleotides read TGTGCCAGCAGCCAAGAACCGTTTGGTACGCAGTATTTT. As protein: CASSQEPFGTQYF.

This clonotype has at least ten counts. The rearrangement links TRBV7-2 to TRBJ2-7, with 9 bases aligning to TRBD1. Trimming removed 7 bases from V and 5 bases from J; junction bases left unmatched: 9. Per germline, CDR1 SGHTA and CDR2 FQGNSA. CDR3 size: 14 residues. CDR3 loop: CASIFRDRVHEQYF. The DNA for the CDR3 is TGTGCCAGCATCTTCCGGGACAGGGTACACGAGCAGTACTTC.

This clonotype was counted ten times or more. V gene TRBV20-1 combines with J gene TRBJ1-1; D is ambiguous. Per germline, CDR1 DFQATT and CDR2 SNEGSKA (reference sequence). The V and J ends lost 0 bases and 5 bases respectively, with 13 bases between them. The CDR3 consists of 14 residues. The CDR3 DNA reads TGCAGTGCTAGAGATTGGGGTTTGGGGACTGAAGCTTTCTTT. Its translation: CSARDWGLGTEAFF.

Only a few counts were recorded for this clonotype. The rearrangement uses TRBV6-1 and TRBJ2-7, with 8 bases fitting TRBD1. The CDR3 has 15 residues. The V gene's germline CDR1 is MNHNS and CDR2 SASEGT. The V and J ends lost 5 bases and 3 bases, in that order; junction bases with no gene match: 9. The CDR3 here is CASSYGTGDIYEQYF. CDR3 DNA: TGTGCCAGCAGTTACGGGACAGGAGACATCTACGAGCAGTACTTC.

This clonotype was picked up many times. CDR3 DNA: TGTGCCAGCAGTTACCCCGGACTAGGGATTTTTCGGCAGTACTTC. It is translated as CASSYPGLGIFRQYF. The chain links TRBV6-2 or TRBV6-3 to TRBJ2-7; 7 bases match TRBD2. The CDR3 covers 15 residues. Per germline, CDR1 MNHEY and CDR2 SVGEGT. V was clipped by 2 bases and J by 9 bases; unmatched bases: 13.

This clonotype was counted ten times or more. The J gene is TRBJ2-3, the V gene TRBV5-1; D perhaps matches TRBD1 (5 bases). Germline V CDR1 and CDR2: SGHRS, YFSETQ. The CDR3 has 19 residues. V was cut by 5 bases and J by 2 bases, with 27 bases left in between. CDR3 protein: CASSLRQSFGLRLTDTQYF. CDR3 DNA: TGCGCCAGCAGTCTTAGACAGTCATTTGGTTTAAGACTCACAGATACGCAGTATTTT.

There are many counts of this clonotype. The J gene is TRBJ1-1, the V gene TRBV7-2; D unclear. Germline V gene data show CDR1 as SGHTA and CDR2 as FQGNSA. The CDR3 is 13 amino acids. Trimming stripped 4 bases from V and 1 base from J, with 7 bases between. CDR3 nucleotide sequence: TGTGCCAGCAGCTCTCGGCGGAACACTGAAGCTTTCTTT. Translating it yields CASSSRRNTEAFF. The full variable domain, rest sourced from reference TRBV7-2 and TRBJ1-1, is GAGVSQSPSNKVTEKGKDVELRCDPISGHTALYWYRQSLGQGLEFLIYFQGNSAPDKSGLPSDRFSAERTGGSVSTLTIQRTQQEDSAVYLCASSSRRNTEAFFGQGTRLTVV.

This clonotype was counted many times. CDR3 sequence (DNA): TGTGCCAGCAGCCGCGTAGGGGGGAACACTGAAGCTTTCTTT. Protein: CASSRVGGNTEAFF. The rearrangement uses TRBV7-2 and TRBJ1-1; TRBD1 might be the D (6 bases). Germline values: CDR1 SGHTA, CDR2 FQGNSA. The V gene lost 5 bases and the J gene lost 1 base, with 11 bases spanning the gap. This CDR3 spans 14 amino acids.

The J gene is TRBJ1-1, the V gene TRBV7-9, with D possibly matching TRBD1 (6 bases). V dropped 2 bases and J dropped 4 bases, with 11 bases sitting between them. This CDR3 comprises 14 residues. CDR1 is SEHNR and CDR2 is FQNEAQ in the germline V gene (reference sequence). The chain's CDR3 is CASSLLGAPTEAFF. In nucleotides, the CDR3 is TGTGCCAGCAGCTTATTGGGGGCGCCCACTGAAGCTTTCTTT.

This clonotype has a count of ten or more. The rearrangement joins TRBV7-6 to TRBJ2-7, with D unresolved. Germline lookup yields CDR1 SGHVS and CDR2 FNYEAQ. This CDR3 has 15 amino acids. V lost 4 bases to trimming and J lost 3 bases, with 16 bases between them. The CDR3 region has the DNA TGTGCCAGCAGCTCCCAACACTCAATCGGCTACGAGCAGTACTTC. Protein sequence: CASSSQHSIGYEQYF.

The rearrangement uses TRBV29-1 and TRBJ1-1; no firm D call. Germline V gene lookup returns CDR1 SQVTM and CDR2 ANQGSEA. CDR3 length: 10 amino acids. V shed 7 bases and J shed 0 bases, with 3 bases lying between them. The CDR3 loop reads CSAMNTEAFF. CDR3 sequence (DNA): TGCAGCGCTATGAACACTGAAGCTTTCTTT.

This clonotype has more than one count but fewer than ten. The chain couples TRBV5-4 to TRBJ2-4, with 7 bases matching TRBD1. The CDR3 is 17 residues long. The trim removed 4 bases at V and 5 bases at J, leaving 15 bases unmatched. Looked up from germline, CDR1 is SGHNT and CDR2 is YYREEE (reference sequence). CDR3 protein: CASSPGRNRGLENIQYF. The CDR3 bases are TGTGCCAGCAGCCCCGGTCGGAACAGGGGATTGGAAAACATTCAGTACTTC.

This clonotype occurred a few times. This chain joins TRBV7-6 and TRBJ2-3, with D possibly matching TRBD1 (6 bases). The germline gives CDR1 SGHVS, CDR2 FNYEAQ. The CDR3 consists of 15 residues. With 2 bases removed from V and 1 base from J, the gap between germline ends came to 10 bases. The CDR3 nucleotides read TGTGCCAGCAGCTTATATGAGGGGGGCACAGATACGCAGTATTTT. The encoded protein is CASSLYEGGTDTQYF. The full variable domain, its missing parts supplied by reference TRBV7-6 and TRBJ2-3, is GAGVSQSPRYKVTKRGQDVALRCDPISGHVSLYWYRQALGQGPEFLTYFNYEAQQDKSGLPNDRFSAERPEGSISTLTIQRTEQRDSAMYRCASSLYEGGTDTQYFGPGTRLTVL.

This clonotype was seen a handful of times. The CDR3 nucleotides read TGTGCCAGCAGCATGTGGACCTCATCTGAAGCTTTCTTT. It encodes CASSMWTSSEAFF. The genes are TRBV7-3 and TRBJ1-1; the D is unclear. Per the germline V gene, CDR1 is SGHTA and CDR2 is FQGTGA. CDR3 size: 13 residues. Between the trimmed V and J ends, which lost 5 bases and 6 bases, there was a span of 13 bases.

This clonotype was counted ten times or more. This sequence joins TRBV7-9 and TRBJ2-2; TRBD2 is a possible D gene (6 bases). This CDR3 has 17 amino acids. CDR1 is SEHNR, CDR2 FQNEAQ, per germline (reference sequence). V lost 6 bases to trimming and J lost 5 bases, with 22 bases between them. The DNA of the CDR3 is TGTGCCAGCAGACTCCCGGGACTCACCTCGTTTACCGGGGAGCTGTTTTTT. Its protein is CASRLPGLTSFTGELFF.

This clonotype showed up just a few times. This CDR3 reads CASRLAGSRYEQYF. The CDR3 coding sequence is TGTGCCAGCAGGCTAGCGGGTTCACGGTACGAGCAGTACTTC. This sequence joins TRBV12-3 or TRBV12-4 and TRBJ2-7, with 8 nucleotides matching TRBD2. The V gene end was trimmed by 6 bases and the J gene end by 4 bases; junction bases not matched to a gene: 8. This CDR3 is 14 amino acids long.

Comment on this clonotype: Lacking the conserved final phenylalanine or tryptophan, this CDR3 likely reflects a read error. The chain links TRBV18 to TRBJ2-1; the D gene is possibly TRBD1 (5 bases). The V end was cut by 5 bases, the J end by 2 bases, with 13 bases between. The CDR3 is 15 amino acids. Germline V CDR1 and CDR2: KGHSH, LQKENI. CDR3 sequence: CASSLSGYAYNEQFS. The CDR3, as DNA: TGTGCCAGCTCATTATCAGGGTATGCCTACAATGAGCAGTTCTCC.

This clonotype was detected ten times or more. The rearrangement uses TRBV12-3 or TRBV12-4 and TRBJ2-3; 7 nucleotides align to TRBD2. This CDR3 is 14 amino acids long. V was clipped by 8 bases and J by 6 bases; unmatched bases: 11. The CDR3 DNA follows: TGTGCCAGCCGCGCCGGGACTACTCTGGATACGCAGTATTTT. Its translation: CASRAGTTLDTQYF.

The rearrangement joins TRBV20-1 to TRBJ2-7; a possible D gene is TRBD2 (5 bases). The germline gives CDR1 DFQATT, CDR2 SNEGSKA (reference sequence). V gave up 6 bases and J gave up 0 bases, with 15 bases separating them. The CDR3 length is 14 residues. The CDR3 loop reads CSALPGFSSYEQYF. CDR3 in DNA: TGCAGTGCCCTTCCGGGATTTAGCTCCTACGAGCAGTACTTC.